This TCR beta chain was sequenced during a study of cytomegalovirus exposure and HLA in healthy donors. Repertoires were generated with immunoSEQ multiplex PCR, while TCRdb's copy carries only in-frame clones and drops some. This table has approximately 130,000 clones, 85% to 90% appearing once. The clonotype comes from a young woman in good health and CMV-seronegative. The sequencing sample was made of PBMCs.

In nucleotides, the CDR3 is TGTGCCATCAGTGACCCTCAGACAGGGACTAACTATGGCTACACCTTC. Its protein product is CAISDPQTGTNYGYTF. The chain recombines TRBV10-3 with TRBJ1-2; 7 bases are shared with TRBD1. Looked up from germline, CDR1 is ENHRY and CDR2 is SYGVKD. V lost 3 bases and J lost 0; bases outside the gene matches: 7. This CDR3 is 16 amino acids long.